This T cell receptor (delta chain) was recorded in a study of Vδ1+ human thymocytes. Overall study findings and caveats: Many TRG clonotypes were shared between donors; TRD repertoires were essentially private. Unlike peripheral blood Vdelta1+ controls, thymic delta-chain sequences included roughly 22% Vdelta2 and few Vdelta3. Thymic TRG and TRD repertoires appeared highly polyclonal.

Between about 96% and 99.6% of sorted thymocytes were Vdelta1+. Sequences come from RNA converted to cDNA by reverse transcription. Multiplex PCR used pooled V-gene forward primers and a constant-region reverse primer to amplify CDR3s. TCRdb re-called clones from the multiplex PCR reads using CATT. The data contain some 73,000 delta-chain clones, about 35% of them singletons. With respect to this clone: What it binds is not known.

V gave up 0 bases and J gave up 0 bases, with 20 bases separating them. Germline assignment: CDR1 TSWWSYY and CDR2 QGS. CDR3 length: 19 residues. The receptor was derived from a boy in the first two years of life who had congenital heart surgery. This chain connects TRDV1 to TRDJ1, with D maybe TRDD3 (5 bases). The sequenced sample was Vdelta1+ gamma-delta thymocytes from the thymus. Subset reported: FACS-sorted CD3+ TCRalphabeta- TCRVdelta1+ TCRVdelta2- thymocytes. CDR3 DNA: TGTGCTCTTGGGGAACTCACGGGGCTGGGATTCTTGTACACCGATAAACTCATCTTT. Its translation is CALGELTGLGFLYTDKLIF.